The following is a T cell receptor (beta chain) sequence with its context. The antigen is unknown. This CDR3 has 15 amino acids. The V gene end was trimmed by 3 bases and the J gene end by 6 bases; junction bases not matched to a gene: 5. Germline assignment: CDR1 MNHEY and CDR2 SMNVEV (reference sequence). The data stem from a study of T cell repertoires in cytomegalovirus infection. TCRdb used MiXCR to reprocess the reads, holding one entry per CDR3 protein. Among approximately 730,000 distinct CDR3 sequences listed, approximately 32% were seen once. The chain recombines TRBV27 with TRBJ1-2; 12 bases map to TRBD1. Material: cultured CD8+ T cells from PBMCs, obtained from culture after CMV antigen stimulation. The receptor was isolated from a human donor in good health (CMV status not recorded). Some clones in this sample may be carry-over from other donors' samples. CDR3 in amino acids: CASSLGTGGRNGYTF. The CDR3 DNA is TGTGCCAGCAGTTTGGGGACAGGGGGCAGAAATGGCTACACCTTC.